This TCR beta chain appears in the sequencing data of a study of T cell repertoires in cytomegalovirus infection. Study summary: Carrying CMV and the relevant HLA type showed in public TCR beta signatures. Study-level findings and limits: Cumulative frequency (of public TCR beta family members) identified carriers of CMV plus the relevant HLA. In two of eight donors, the top clonotype was HLA-C-restricted CMV-specific.

TCRdb re-called the reads through MiXCR, storing one row per CDR3 protein. The data hold about 310,000 distinct CDR3 sequences, with 17% observed a single time. A note on this clonotype: Antigen: not known.

The germline V gene has CDR1 SGHTA and CDR2 FQGNSA. This CDR3 spans 14 amino acids. V was shortened by 5 bases and J by 8 bases, with 15 bases between the two germline ends. The TCR was taken from a human donor in good health (CMV status not recorded). Some clones in this sample may be carry-over from other donors' samples. Specimen: PBMCs. The chain has TRBV7-2 and TRBJ2-2; TRBD2 might be the D (6 bases). The CDR3 DNA reads as TGTGCCAGCAGCCGCGGACGGAGGGATGGGGAGCTGTTTTTT. This translates into CASSRGRRDGELFF.